Below are 32 T cell receptor beta chains sequenced from a single sample in a study of blood T cell repertoires in COVID-19. Profiling relied on immunoSEQ multiplex PCR, and the TCRdb table lists in-frame clones only, not all of them. Found here are about 74,000 clones, 88% of them singletons; the top ten hold about 4.4%. The material sequenced was peripheral blood. The source is a woman older than 75 with acute or convalescent COVID-19.

This sequence joins TRBV3-1 (or the pseudogene TRBV3-2) and TRBJ2-7; 12 nucleotides line up with TRBD2. CDR3 length: 16 residues. The J segment lost 2 bases and the V segment lost 4 bases, leaving 6 bases of the junction unmatched. CDR1 and CDR2 (germline): LGHDT, YNNKEL (reference sequence). The DNA for the CDR3 is TGTGCCAGCAGCCGGCTCAGGACTAGCGGGACCTACGAGCAGTACTTC. It translates to CASSRLRTSGTYEQYF.

This clone was observed a handful of times. V usage is TRBV7-2 and J usage is TRBJ2-2, with D perhaps TRBD2 (6 bases). The CDR3 consists of 15 residues. Germline CDR1 is SGHTA and CDR2 is FQGNSA. V shed 1 base and J shed 7 bases, with 13 bases lying between them. This CDR3 reads CASSLVREAGGELFF. In DNA form, the CDR3 reads TGTGCCAGCAGCTTAGTCAGGGAAGCGGGCGGGGAGCTGTTTTTT.

This sequence joins TRBV19 and TRBJ2-7; 11 nucleotides align to TRBD1. CDR1 and CDR2 (germline): LNHDA, SQIVND (reference sequence). This CDR3 has 13 residues. Unmatched junction bases numbered 3, after V lost 6 bases and J lost 5 bases. The CDR3 region is CASSRTGGDEQYF. The CDR3 nucleotides read TGTGCCAGTAGCCGGACAGGGGGCGACGAGCAGTACTTC.

This chain connects TRBV27 to TRBJ1-4; D not certain. Trimming removed 7 bases at V and 2 bases at J, with 11 bases between. CDR1 is MNHEY, CDR2 SMNVEV, per germline (reference sequence). The CDR3 length is 14 residues. In DNA form, the CDR3 reads TGTGCCAGCATGCCACAGTACACTAATGAAAAACTGTTTTTT. Its translation: CASMPQYTNEKLFF.

This clone came up once. J is TRBJ1-2 and V is TRBV5-1; TRBD1 matches 8 bases. V was clipped by 2 bases and J by 3 bases; unmatched bases: 12. Germline V gene data show CDR1 as SGHRS and CDR2 as YFSETQ. The CDR3 totals 17 residues. The DNA for the CDR3 is TGCGCCAGCAGCTTAAACAGGGGGTTCTGGGGAGACTATGGCTACACCTTC. Its protein product is CASSLNRGFWGDYGYTF.

This chain joins TRBV2 and TRBJ1-5; D gene uncertain. The CDR3 loop spans 14 amino acids. CDR1 is SNHLY and CDR2 is FYNNEI in the germline V gene. V dropped 0 bases and J dropped 4 bases, with 7 bases sitting between them. CDR3 in amino acids: CASSEARGNQPQHF. The CDR3 DNA follows: TGTGCCAGCAGTGAAGCTCGGGGAAATCAGCCCCAGCATTTT. Supplemented by reference TRBV2 and TRBJ1-5, the full variable domain reads EPEVTQTPSHQVTQMGQEVILRCVPISNHLYFYWYRQILGQKVEFLVSFYNNEISEKSEIFDDQFSVERPDGSNFTLKIRSTKLEDSAMYFCASSEARGNQPQHFGDGTRLSIL.

J is TRBJ2-2 and V is TRBV6-2 or TRBV6-3; TRBD1 is a possible D gene (7 bases). Germline V lookup: CDR1 MNHEY, CDR2 SVGEGT. The CDR3 loop spans 15 amino acids. V was trimmed by 3 bases and J by 5 bases, leaving 13 bases between them. In DNA form, the CDR3 reads TGTGCCAGCAGTTATAAGGCAGGGGGGACCGGGGAGCTGTTTTTT. Translation gives CASSYKAGGTGELFF.

The chain couples TRBV15 to TRBJ1-5; 9 bases map to TRBD1. The germline V gene encodes CDR1 LNHNV and CDR2 YYDKDF (reference sequence). The V segment lost 1 base and the J segment 4 bases; nucleotides outside the gene matches: 8. The CDR3 is 17 amino acids. CDR3 nucleotides: TGTGCCACCAGCAGAGCCCCAGCCGGGACAGGGAATCAGCCCCAGCATTTT. As protein: CATSRAPAGTGNQPQHF.

The gene calls are TRBV5-1 and TRBJ2-7; 14 positions agree with TRBD2. In germline, CDR1 is SGHRS, CDR2 YFSETQ. Losses at the gene ends were 4 bases for V and 5 bases for J; bases not matched to a gene: 5. The CDR3 runs 15 residues. In DNA, the CDR3 is TGCGCCAGCAGCAGGGGGACTAGCGGGGGTAACGAGCAGTACTTC. Translated: CASSRGTSGGNEQYF.

This chain joins TRBV7-3 and TRBJ1-1, with D possibly matching TRBD1 (5 bases). Germline CDR1 SGHTA, CDR2 FQGTGA. The CDR3 sequence is 13 residues long. Trimming took off 2 bases at V and 6 bases at J, with 10 bases between the two ends. The CDR3: CASSLLQGAEAFF. The DNA for the CDR3 is TGTGCCAGCAGCTTACTTCAAGGGGCTGAAGCTTTCTTT. Supplemented by reference TRBV7-3 and TRBJ1-1, the full variable domain reads GAGVSQTPSNKVTEKGKYVELRCDPISGHTALYWYRQSLGQGPEFLIYFQGTGAADDSGLPNDRFFAVRPEGSVSTLKIQRTERGDSAVYLCASSLLQGAEAFFGQGTRLTVV.

This chain links TRBV6-5 with TRBJ2-7; no clear D gene. Germline V gene sequence: CDR1 MNHEY, CDR2 SVGAGI. The CDR3 spans 13 residues. The V and J ends lost 2 bases and 2 bases respectively, with 7 bases between them. As DNA, the CDR3 is TGTGCCAGCAGTTACGCGCCGACCTACGAGCAGTACTTC. Its protein product is CASSYAPTYEQYF.

V usage is TRBV5-1 and J usage is TRBJ2-1; 12 bases are a match to TRBD2. Germline V gives CDR1 SGHRS, CDR2 YFSETQ. V was clipped by 0 bases and J by 9 bases; unmatched bases: 4. The CDR3 sequence is 15 residues long. CDR3 coding DNA: TGCGCCAGCAGCTTGGGGCTAGCGGGAGGGGGTGAGCAGTTCTTC. Protein product: CASSLGLAGGGEQFF.

The V call is TRBV15, the J call TRBJ2-5; TRBD2 agrees at 15 bases. This CDR3 has 21 amino acids. V gave up 0 bases and J gave up 2 bases; unmatched junction bases: 13. The germline V gene has CDR1 LNHNV and CDR2 YYDKDF (reference sequence). CDR3 nucleotide sequence: TGTGCCACCAGCAGAGACCTTTCGCGAGGGACTAGCGGGAGGCTACAAGAGACCCAGTACTTC. Amino acid sequence: CATSRDLSRGTSGRLQETQYF.

V is TRBV7-9 and J is TRBJ2-7, with 9 bases aligning to TRBD2. Per germline, CDR1 SEHNR and CDR2 FQNEAQ (reference sequence). This CDR3 contains 17 residues. J lost 3 bases, V lost 7 bases, and 16 bases had no gene match. CDR3 residues: CASNPGTGLAQSYEQYF. CDR3 nucleotide sequence: TGTGCCAGCAACCCAGGGACGGGACTAGCCCAGAGCTACGAGCAGTACTTC.

The gene calls are TRBV7-9 and TRBJ1-1; maybe TRBD1 (5 bases). Germline CDR1 is SEHNR and CDR2 is FQNEAQ (reference sequence). Trimming took off 3 bases at V and 3 bases at J, with 14 bases between the two ends. The CDR3 spans 15 residues. CDR3 coding DNA: TGTGCCAGCAGCTTTGCGGGGCCCCCGGACACTGAAGCTTTCTTT. Encoded protein: CASSFAGPPDTEAFF.

The CDR3 region is CASSTTGPYNEQFF. The CDR3 bases are TGCGCCAGCAGCACGACAGGGCCCTACAATGAGCAGTTCTTC. The chain combines TRBV5-1 with TRBJ2-1, with 7 bases that match TRBD1. CDR1 SGHRS and CDR2 YFSETQ come from the germline V gene. The junction had 3 bases not matched to a gene; V was cut back by 4 bases and J by 2 bases. The CDR3 length is 14 residues.

This chain joins TRBV14 and TRBJ1-3; 8 bases are shared with TRBD1. CDR3 length equals 16 residues. Germline assignment: CDR1 SGHDN and CDR2 FVKESK. Trimming removed 0 bases from V and 4 bases from J; junction bases left unmatched: 5. The CDR3 region has the DNA TGTGCCAGCAGCCAAGAGCAGGGGGCAAGAGGAAACACCATATATTTT. Translation gives CASSQEQGARGNTIYF.

The chain combines TRBV7-3 with TRBJ1-1; D might be TRBD1 (6 bases). The V end lost 1 base, the J end lost 5 bases, and 23 bases lay between the germline ends. CDR3 size: 18 residues. Germline-derived CDR1 and CDR2 are SGHTA and FQGTGA. CDR3 coding DNA: TGTGCCAGCAGCTTAATGAGTATGCCACAGGGATCTATGACTGAAGCTTTCTTT. This encodes CASSLMSMPQGSMTEAFF.

The chain joins TRBV5-5 to TRBJ2-3; 8 nucleotides agree with TRBD2. After removal of 4 bases from V and 2 bases from J, the junction contained 12 bases not matched to a gene. The germline CDR1 and CDR2 sequences are SGHKS and YYEKEE (reference sequence). This CDR3 comprises 17 residues. The CDR3 loop reads CASSPDITSGFTDTQYF. Here the CDR3 DNA reads TGTGCCAGCAGCCCCGACATAACTAGCGGATTCACAGATACGCAGTATTTT.

V usage is TRBV3-1 (or the pseudogene TRBV3-2) and J usage is TRBJ1-5; 8 bases match TRBD1. V lost 0 bases and J lost 4; bases outside the gene matches: 14. CDR3 length equals 19 residues. Germline CDR1 is LGHDT and CDR2 is YNNKEL (reference sequence). In DNA, the CDR3 is TGTGCCAGCAGCCAAGATCTCGTGGGCAGGGGGCGGAAAAATCAGCCCCAGCATTTT. It codes for CASSQDLVGRGRKNQPQHF.

The gene calls are TRBV7-2 and TRBJ2-1; 11 positions match TRBD2. With 5 bases clipped from V and 9 bases from J, the junction kept 15 bases outside the gene matches. Germline CDR1 is SGHTA and CDR2 is FQGNSA. The CDR3 spans 17 residues. CDR3: CASSPTIAGGPYGEQFF. The CDR3 DNA is TGTGCCAGCAGCCCGACGATAGCGGGGGGGCCTTACGGTGAGCAGTTCTTC.

CDR3: CASSDRLGQPQHF. CDR3 coding DNA: TGTGCCAGCAGCGACAGACTAGGTCAGCCCCAGCATTTT. V gene TRBV6-2 or TRBV6-3 combines with J gene TRBJ1-5; perhaps TRBD1 as D (5 bases). This CDR3 has 13 residues. The V gene's germline CDR1 is MNHEY and CDR2 SVGEGT. Trimming pared 6 bases from V and 6 bases from J, leaving 12 bases between.

The chain uses TRBV12-5 and TRBJ2-3, with D uncertain. Germline assignment: CDR1 LGHNT and CDR2 FRNRAP. The CDR3 runs to 15 residues. Trimming pared 3 bases from V and 5 bases from J, leaving 15 bases between. The CDR3 region has the DNA TGTGCTAGTGGTTTTGAGAGGCGGTGCGGAGATACGCAGTATTTT. The encoded protein is CASGFERRCGDTQYF.

The V call is TRBV5-1, the J call TRBJ2-7, with 13 bases aligning to TRBD2. The CDR3 consists of 15 residues. Trimming cost V 0 bases and J 6 bases; bases outside gene matches: 3. Germline CDR1 and CDR2: SGHRS and YFSETQ. The CDR3 loop reads CASSLGGLAGAEQYF. DNA of the CDR3: TGCGCCAGCAGCTTGGGCGGACTAGCGGGAGCCGAGCAGTACTTC.

The chain has TRBV15 and TRBJ2-5, with D unclear. Germline V lookup: CDR1 LNHNV, CDR2 YYDKDF (reference sequence). Trimming removed 2 bases from V and 5 bases from J, with 9 bases in between. This CDR3 spans 13 amino acids. The DNA for the CDR3 is TGTGCCACCAGCAGATCCCCAGGCGAGACCCAGTACTTC. Protein sequence: CATSRSPGETQYF.

V and J are TRBV5-1 and TRBJ1-1; weak D call: TRBD1 (5 bases). The CDR3 sequence is 14 residues long. In germline, CDR1 is SGHRS, CDR2 YFSETQ. V was cut by 0 bases and J by 4 bases, with 10 bases left in between. The CDR3 nucleotides read TGCGCCAGCAGCTTGGAAACAGGCGTCACTGAAGCTTTCTTT. As protein: CASSLETGVTEAFF.

The J gene is TRBJ2-7, the V gene TRBV5-6; D is unresolved. From germline, CDR1 is SGHDT and CDR2 YYEEEE. This CDR3 contains 12 residues. V lost 2 bases and J 1 base, leaving 4 bases between the germline ends. The CDR3 loop reads CASSFQSYEQYF. CDR3 nucleotide sequence: TGTGCCAGCAGCTTCCAGTCCTACGAGCAGTACTTC.

The chain employs TRBV19 and TRBJ1-5; 8 nucleotides agree with TRBD1. Germline-derived CDR1 and CDR2 are LNHDA and SQIVND (reference sequence). The CDR3 is made up of 21 amino acids. J gave up 0 bases and V 3 bases, and 19 bases lay outside the gene matches. Here the CDR3 DNA reads TGTGCCAGTAGTATGATACGGGACAGGCCCCTCCGTGGCGTTAGCAATCAGCCCCAGCATTTT. Its protein product is CASSMIRDRPLRGVSNQPQHF.

This chain connects TRBV11-2 to TRBJ1-4; D not resolved. Germline loops: CDR1 SGHAT, CDR2 FQNNGV. This CDR3 is 16 amino acids long. Deletions cut 5 bases from V and 6 bases from J, with 19 bases between. The CDR3 DNA sequence: TGTGCCAGCAGCCACCTGCGAGGGCGGACGGATGAAAAACTGTTTTTT. It encodes CASSHLRGRTDEKLFF. Combining the CDR3 with reference TRBV11-2 and TRBJ1-4 gives the whole variable domain EAGVAQSPRYKIIEKRQSVAFWCNPISGHATLYWYQQILGQGPKLLIQFQNNGVVDDSQLPKDRFSAERLKGVDSTLKIQPAKLEDSAVYLCASSHLRGRTDEKLFFGSGTQLSVL.

This chain connects TRBV18 to TRBJ1-1; D gene uncertain. Trimming left V 2 bases short and J 7 bases short, with 11 bases between. The CDR3 is made up of 13 amino acids. The germline V gene has CDR1 KGHSH and CDR2 LQKENI. The CDR3 bases are TGTGCCAGCTCACCATTAGGCGGTTTTGAAGCTTTCTTT. Translating gives CASSPLGGFEAFF.

The chain carries TRBV4-3 and TRBJ2-5; a possible D gene is TRBD1 (5 bases). The CDR3 totals 15 residues. Germline CDR1 and CDR2: LGHNA and YSLEER. Trimming cost V 0 bases and J 3 bases, with 11 bases left between them. Here the CDR3 reads CASSQDFDREETQYF. CDR3 in DNA: TGCGCCAGCAGCCAAGATTTCGACAGAGAAGAGACCCAGTACTTC.

This clone was observed a few times. The chain has TRBV2 and TRBJ1-2; D uncertain. CDR3 length: 13 amino acids. Trimming took 4 bases from V and 2 from J, leaving 8 bases between them. Germline values: CDR1 SNHLY, CDR2 FYNNEI. The CDR3: CASSVRENYGYTF. The DNA of the CDR3 is TGTGCCAGCAGTGTAAGAGAGAACTATGGCTACACCTTC.